This entry is about one TCR beta chain. Its antigen is undetermined. V lost 10 bases, J lost 4 bases, and 23 bases lay in between. The CDR3 runs to 16 residues. Germline V gives CDR1 MDHEN, CDR2 SYDVKM. The data were obtained in a study of cytotoxic CD8 clonotypes in ibrutinib-treated CLL. Measured with immunoSEQ multiplex PCR; TCRdb has only the in-frame clones, and not every one. The sample lists 150,000 or so clones, approximately 85% occurring once. Findings and limits, study-wide: Ibrutinib response saw clonality rise, and progression saw it return toward baseline. Clonality correlated strongly with circulating CD8+ T cells and exceeded age-matched healthy donors at baseline.

The sample here was PBMCs, taken after 24 months of ibrutinib treatment. This chain connects TRBV28 to TRBJ1-3; no clear D. This sequence was found in a human donor with chronic lymphocytic leukemia. The CDR3 DNA reads as TGTGCCACCTCAGGAGAGGTCGGAATCGTCGGAAACACCATATATTTT. The encoded protein is CATSGEVGIVGNTIYF. The full variable domain, in which reference TRBV28 and TRBJ1-3 provide the parts outside the CDR3, is DVKVTQSSRYLVKRTGEKVFLECVQDMDHENMFWYRQDPGLGLRLIYFSYDVKMKEKGDIPEGYSVSREKKERFSLILESASTNQTSMYLCATSGEVGIVGNTIYFGEGSWLTVV.